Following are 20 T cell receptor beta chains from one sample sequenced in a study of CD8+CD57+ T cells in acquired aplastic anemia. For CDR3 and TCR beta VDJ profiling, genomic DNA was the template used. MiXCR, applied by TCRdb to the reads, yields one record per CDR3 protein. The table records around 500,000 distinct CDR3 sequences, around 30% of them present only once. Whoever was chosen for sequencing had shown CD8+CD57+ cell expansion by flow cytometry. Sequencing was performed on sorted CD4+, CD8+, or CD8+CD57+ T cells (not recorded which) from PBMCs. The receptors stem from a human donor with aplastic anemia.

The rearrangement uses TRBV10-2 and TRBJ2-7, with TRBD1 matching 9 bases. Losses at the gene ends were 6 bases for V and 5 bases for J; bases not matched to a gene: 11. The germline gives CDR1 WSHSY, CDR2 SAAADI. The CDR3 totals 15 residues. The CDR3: CASSTGTGMTDEQYF. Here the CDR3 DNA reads TGCGCCAGCAGCACCGGGACAGGGATGACGGACGAGCAGTACTTC.

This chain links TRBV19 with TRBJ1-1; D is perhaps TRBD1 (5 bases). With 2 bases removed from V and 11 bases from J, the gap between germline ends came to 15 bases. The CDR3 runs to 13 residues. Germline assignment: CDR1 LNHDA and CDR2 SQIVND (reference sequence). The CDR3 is CASSIRRDGNAFF. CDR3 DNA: TGTGCCAGTAGTATACGCCGGGACGGTAATGCTTTCTTT.

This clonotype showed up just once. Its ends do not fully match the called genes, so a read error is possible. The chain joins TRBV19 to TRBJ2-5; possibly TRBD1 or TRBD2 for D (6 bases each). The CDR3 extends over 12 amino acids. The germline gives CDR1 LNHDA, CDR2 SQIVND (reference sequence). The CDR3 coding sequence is TGTGCCAGTAGTGGAAGGGGGGAGACCCAGCACTTC. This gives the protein CASSGRGETQHF. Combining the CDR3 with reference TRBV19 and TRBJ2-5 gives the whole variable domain DGGITQSPKYLFRKEGQNVTLSCEQNLNHDAMYWYRQDPGQGLRLIYYSQIVNDFQKGDIAEGYSVSREKKESFPLTVTSAQKNPTAFYLCASSGRGETQHFGPGTRLLVL.

The CDR3 region has the DNA TGCGCCAGCAGCTCGACTACAGGGGGCGTTGATTCACCCCTCCACTTT. Its translation: CASSSTTGGVDSPLHF. This chain uses TRBV5-1 with TRBJ1-6; 9 bases fit TRBD1. V shed 3 bases, J shed 8 bases, and the junction held 9 bases outside the gene matches. The CDR3 extends over 16 amino acids. Germline V gene sequence: CDR1 SGHRS, CDR2 YFSETQ. Complete variable domain (other parts from reference TRBV5-1 and TRBJ1-6): KAGVTQTPRYLIKTRGQQVTLSCSPISGHRSVSWYQQTPGQGLQFLFEYFSETQRNKGNFPGRFSGRQFSNSRSEMNVSTLELGDSALYLCASSSTTGGVDSPLHFGNGTRLTVT.

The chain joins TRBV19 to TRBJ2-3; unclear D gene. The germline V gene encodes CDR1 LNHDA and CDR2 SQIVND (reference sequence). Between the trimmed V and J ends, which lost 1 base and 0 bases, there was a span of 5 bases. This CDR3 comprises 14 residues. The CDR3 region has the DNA TGTGCCAGTAGTATAGGGGCAAGCACAGATACGCAGTATTTT. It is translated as CASSIGASTDTQYF.

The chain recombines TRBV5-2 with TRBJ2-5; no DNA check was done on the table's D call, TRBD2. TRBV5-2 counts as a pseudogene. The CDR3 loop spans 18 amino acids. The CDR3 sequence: CASSWQRRGTSGGETQYF. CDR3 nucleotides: TGTGCCAGCAGCTGGCAAAGGCGCGGGACTAGCGGGGGAGAGACCCAGTACTTC.

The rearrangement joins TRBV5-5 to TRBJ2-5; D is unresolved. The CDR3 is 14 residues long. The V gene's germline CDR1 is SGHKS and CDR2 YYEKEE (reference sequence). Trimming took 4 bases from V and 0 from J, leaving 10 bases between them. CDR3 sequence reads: CASSVRSYQETQYF. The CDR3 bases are TGTGCCAGCAGCGTACGCTCGTACCAAGAGACCCAGTACTTC.

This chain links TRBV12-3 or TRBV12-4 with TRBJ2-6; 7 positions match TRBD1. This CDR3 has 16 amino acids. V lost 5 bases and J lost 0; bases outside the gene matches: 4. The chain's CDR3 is CASSTGQSSGANVLTF. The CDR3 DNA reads TGTGCCAGCAGTACGGGACAGAGCTCTGGGGCCAACGTCCTGACTTTC.

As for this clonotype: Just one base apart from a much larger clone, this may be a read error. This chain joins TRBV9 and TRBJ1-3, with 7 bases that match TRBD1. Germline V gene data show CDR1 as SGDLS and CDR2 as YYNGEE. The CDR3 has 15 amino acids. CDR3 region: CASSSRWDSGSTIYF. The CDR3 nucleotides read TGTGCCAGCAGCTCCCGCTGGGACAGTGGAAGCACCATATATTTT.

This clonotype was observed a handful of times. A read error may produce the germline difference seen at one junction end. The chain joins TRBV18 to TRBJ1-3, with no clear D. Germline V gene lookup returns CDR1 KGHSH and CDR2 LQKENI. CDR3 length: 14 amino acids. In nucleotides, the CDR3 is TGCGCCAGCAGCCCAGGAGATTCTGGAAACACCATATATTTT. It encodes CASSPGDSGNTIYF.

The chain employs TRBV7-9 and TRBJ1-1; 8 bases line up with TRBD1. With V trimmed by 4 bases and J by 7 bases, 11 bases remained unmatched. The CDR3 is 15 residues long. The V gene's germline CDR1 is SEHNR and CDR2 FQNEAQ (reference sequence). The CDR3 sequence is CASSSRTGTLFEAFF. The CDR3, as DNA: TGTGCCAGCAGCTCGAGGACAGGGACATTGTTTGAAGCTTTCTTT.

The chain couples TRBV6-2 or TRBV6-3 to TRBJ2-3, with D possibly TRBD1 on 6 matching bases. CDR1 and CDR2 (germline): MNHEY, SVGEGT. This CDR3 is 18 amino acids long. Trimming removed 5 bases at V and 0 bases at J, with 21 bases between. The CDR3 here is CASSHLPRQDTSTDTQYF. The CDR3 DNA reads TGTGCCAGCAGTCACCTTCCACGACAGGACACTAGCACAGATACGCAGTATTTT.

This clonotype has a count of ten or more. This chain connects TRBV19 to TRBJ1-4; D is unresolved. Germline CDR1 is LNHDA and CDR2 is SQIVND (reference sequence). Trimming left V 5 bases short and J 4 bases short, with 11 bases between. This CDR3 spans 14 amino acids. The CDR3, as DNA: TGTGCCAGTAGTGCTAGACGGGGTAATGAAAAACTGTTTTTT. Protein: CASSARRGNEKLFF.

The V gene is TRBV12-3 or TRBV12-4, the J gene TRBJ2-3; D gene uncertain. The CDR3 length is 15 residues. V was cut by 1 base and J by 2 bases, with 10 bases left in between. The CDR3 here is CASSLVAGFTDTQYF. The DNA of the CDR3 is TGTGCCAGCAGTTTAGTGGCAGGCTTCACAGATACGCAGTATTTT.

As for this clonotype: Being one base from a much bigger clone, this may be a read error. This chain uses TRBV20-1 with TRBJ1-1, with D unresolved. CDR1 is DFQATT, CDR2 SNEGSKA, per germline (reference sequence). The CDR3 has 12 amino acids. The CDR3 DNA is TGCAGTGCCGCCTTGGGGTTCGGTGAAGCTCTCTTT. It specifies CSAALGFGEALF.

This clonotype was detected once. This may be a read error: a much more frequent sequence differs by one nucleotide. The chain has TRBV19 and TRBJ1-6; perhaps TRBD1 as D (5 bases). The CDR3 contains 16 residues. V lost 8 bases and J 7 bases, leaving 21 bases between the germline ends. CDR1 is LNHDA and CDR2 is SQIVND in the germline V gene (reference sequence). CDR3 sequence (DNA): TGTGCCAGTCGTCTCCGGCCCAGGGTTGGCAATTCACCCCTCCACTTT. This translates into CASRLRPRVGNSPLHF.

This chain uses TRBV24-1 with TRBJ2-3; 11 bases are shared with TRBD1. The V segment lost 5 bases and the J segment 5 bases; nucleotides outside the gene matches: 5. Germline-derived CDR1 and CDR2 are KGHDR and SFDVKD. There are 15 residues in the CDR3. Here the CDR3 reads CATSAGTGGEDTQYF. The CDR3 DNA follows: TGTGCCACCAGTGCCGGGACAGGGGGTGAAGATACGCAGTATTTT.

In DNA form, the CDR3 reads TGTGCCAGCAAGATAGGGGCGGGAGGGCGAAATACGCAGTATTTT. The encoded protein is CASKIGAGGRNTQYF. The rearrangement uses TRBV6-1 and TRBJ2-3, with 9 nucleotides matching TRBD2. The V and J ends lost 7 bases and 7 bases, in that order; junction bases with no gene match: 12. This CDR3 region has 15 residues. Germline CDR1 is MNHNS and CDR2 is SASEGT.

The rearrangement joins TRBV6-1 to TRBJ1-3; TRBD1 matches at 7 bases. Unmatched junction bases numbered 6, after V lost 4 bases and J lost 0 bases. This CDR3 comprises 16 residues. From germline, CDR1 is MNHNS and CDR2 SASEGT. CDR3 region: CASSVGGTVSGNTIYF. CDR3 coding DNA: TGTGCCAGCAGTGTTGGGGGGACAGTCTCTGGAAACACCATATATTTT.

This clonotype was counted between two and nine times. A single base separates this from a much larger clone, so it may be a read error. The CDR3 loop is CASSSNNYEQFF. CDR3 DNA: TGTGCCAGCAGCTCCAACAACTACGAGCAGTTCTTC. This chain joins TRBV7-2 and TRBJ2-1, with D unresolved. V was trimmed by 4 bases and J by 10 bases, leaving 11 bases between them. The CDR3 covers 12 residues. CDR1 and CDR2 from the germline V gene are SGHTA and FQGNSA.